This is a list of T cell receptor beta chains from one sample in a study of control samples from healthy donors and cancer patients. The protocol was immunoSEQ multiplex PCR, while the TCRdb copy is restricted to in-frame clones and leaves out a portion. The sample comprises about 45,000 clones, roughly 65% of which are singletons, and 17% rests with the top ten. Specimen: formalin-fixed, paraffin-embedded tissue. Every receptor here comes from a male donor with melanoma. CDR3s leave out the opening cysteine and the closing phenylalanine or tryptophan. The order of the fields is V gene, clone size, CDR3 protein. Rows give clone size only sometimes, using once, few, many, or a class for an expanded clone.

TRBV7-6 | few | ASSGLPTGDYGYT
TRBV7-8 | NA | ASSLGSGTDTQY
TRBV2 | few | ASRGTGTPLH
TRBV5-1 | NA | ASSIGTSGNTDTQY
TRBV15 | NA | ATATGGSGNTIY
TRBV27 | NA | ASSTSGAETQY
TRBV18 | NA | ASYGGGTYEQY
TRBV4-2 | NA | ASSQEGTRGENIQY
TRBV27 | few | ASSTFPGQVHEQY
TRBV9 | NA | ASSVIKNTEAF
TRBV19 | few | ASTPENNQPQH
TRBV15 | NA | ATSSVVRYTDTQY
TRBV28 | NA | ASSFGTGVSPLH
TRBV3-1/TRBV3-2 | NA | ASSQVPSGELF
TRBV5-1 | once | ASSPTGSRGYT
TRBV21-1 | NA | ASSKARRIAGEGYEQY
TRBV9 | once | ASSVEGTGTDTQY
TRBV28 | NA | ASSLSSAGPSYNEQF
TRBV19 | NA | ASSATGGTGELF
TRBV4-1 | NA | ASSQVGLETQY
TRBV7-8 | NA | ASSSSTATDSGNTIY
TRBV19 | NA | ASSPRVRGGGETQY
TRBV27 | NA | ASRSGGRGADTQY
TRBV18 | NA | ASSPTNGLVNTEAF
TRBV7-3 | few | ASSLVGALRETQY